The 5 T cell receptor beta chains presented below share a single source sample, sequenced in a study of blood T cell repertoires in COVID-19 (dated by TCRdb to 2020 to 2021). The library was produced with the immunoSEQ multiplex PCR assay. Here the immuneACCESS table is served through TCRdb, limited to in-frame sequences with V and J called. Missing clones are a known gap in these copies; in checked studies unresolved V genes cover under half, and the rest lacks a known reason. The sample table lists about 92,000 clones, 80% of them with a count of one. Approximately 15% of the sample is held by the ten biggest clonotypes. The sample comprised peripheral blood. The receptors stem from a woman at least 80 years old with active or convalescent COVID-19.

J is TRBJ2-7 and V is TRBV18; tentative D call: TRBD2 (6 bases). V lost 2 bases, J lost 2 bases, and 13 bases lay in between. The germline gives CDR1 KGHSH, CDR2 LQKENI. The CDR3 totals 15 residues. Here the CDR3 reads CASSPGGGVPYEQYF. As DNA, the CDR3 is TGTGCCAGCTCACCAGGAGGAGGGGTACCCTACGAGCAGTACTTC.

The V and J genes are TRBV5-6 and TRBJ2-7, with D tentatively TRBD1 (5 bases). Trimming took 3 bases from V and 3 from J, leaving 10 bases between them. The germline CDR1 and CDR2 sequences are SGHDT and YYEEEE. The CDR3 extends over 13 amino acids. CDR3 in amino acids: CASSSTGNYEQYF. The CDR3 nucleotides read TGTGCCAGCAGCTCTACAGGTAACTACGAGCAGTACTTC. The whole variable domain, filled in from reference TRBV5-6 and TRBJ2-7, reads DAGVTQSPTHLIKTRGQQVTLRCSPKSGHDTVSWYQQALGQGPQFIFQYYEEEERQRGNFPDRFSGHQFPNYSSELNVNALLLGDSALYLCASSSTGNYEQYFGPGTRLTVT.

The rearrangement links TRBV7-2 to TRBJ1-5; D uncertain. The CDR3 runs 15 residues. The germline V gene has CDR1 SGHTA and CDR2 FQGNSA. V dropped 2 bases and J dropped 0 bases, with 8 bases sitting between them. CDR3 nucleotides: TGTGCCAGCAGCTTAAACATAAATAGCAATCAGCCCCAGCATTTT. Translating it yields CASSLNINSNQPQHF.

The chain employs TRBV6-4 and TRBJ1-5; the D is unclear. Germline CDR1 and CDR2: MRHNA and SNTAGT. V gave up 2 bases and J gave up 7 bases, with 12 bases separating them. The CDR3 totals 14 residues. CDR3 sequence reads: CASSDGVGRQPQHF. The CDR3 DNA reads as TGTGCCAGCAGTGACGGCGTGGGGAGGCAGCCCCAGCATTTT.

The CDR3 protein is CASSQIGLEGTGELFF. The CDR3 DNA sequence: TGTGCCAGCAGTCAGATAGGGCTAGAGGGCACCGGGGAGCTGTTTTTT. This sequence joins TRBV28 and TRBJ2-2; maybe TRBD2 (5 bases). Germline V gene lookup returns CDR1 MDHEN and CDR2 SYDVKM. The CDR3 contains 16 residues. V was pared by 5 bases and J by 4 bases, with 17 bases between.